This TCR beta chain was profiled in a study of blood T cell repertoires in COVID-19. For the study at large: Italy, Spain and the United States were the sources of the convalescent and acute COVID-19 samples. PBMCs, B-cell-depleted T cells, or T cells were the source of the cDNA or gDNA that made up the material.

Per the original methods: Researchers report that nucleated cell counts were estimated from reference gene primer amplification. This table comes from immunoSEQ multiplex PCR, and its TCRdb copy is limited to in-frame clones, with some not included. V, J and clone size were drawn from that table, and D and trimming were deduced from the DNA. The data contain 380,000 or so clones, 89% of them seen just once; the ten biggest clones take up more than 1%. In germline, CDR1 is SGDLS, CDR2 YYNGEE. Trimming stripped 3 bases from V and 0 bases from J, with 15 bases between. This CDR3 has 16 residues. V and J are TRBV9 and TRBJ1-1; the D gene is possibly TRBD1 (6 bases). The clonotype comes from a man aged 40-50 years with acute or convalescent COVID-19. The sequenced material came from peripheral blood. The DNA for the CDR3 is TGTGCCAGCAGCGCATCGGACAGATTTATGAACACTGAAGCTTTCTTT. This encodes CASSASDRFMNTEAFF.